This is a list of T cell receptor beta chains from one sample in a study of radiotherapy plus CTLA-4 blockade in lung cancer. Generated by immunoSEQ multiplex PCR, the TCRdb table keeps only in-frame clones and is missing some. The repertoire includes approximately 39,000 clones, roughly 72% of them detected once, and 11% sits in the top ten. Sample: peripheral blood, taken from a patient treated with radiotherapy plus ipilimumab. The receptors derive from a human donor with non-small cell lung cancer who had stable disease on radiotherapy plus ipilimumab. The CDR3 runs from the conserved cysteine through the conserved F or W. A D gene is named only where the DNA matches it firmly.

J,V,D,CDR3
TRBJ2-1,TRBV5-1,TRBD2,CASSDGGGPYNEQFF
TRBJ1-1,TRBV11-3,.,CASSYMGGATEALF
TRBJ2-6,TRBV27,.,CASTSPSAGANVLTF
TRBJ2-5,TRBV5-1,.,CASSTGSETQYF
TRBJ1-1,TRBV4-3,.,CASRGGGGTEAFF
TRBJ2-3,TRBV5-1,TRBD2,CASSPGTSGHTDTQYF
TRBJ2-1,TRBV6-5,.,CASRPARGAYNEQFF
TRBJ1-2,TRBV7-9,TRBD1,CASSLLTPGGSPIYGYTF
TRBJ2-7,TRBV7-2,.,CASSPVPQGSYEQYF
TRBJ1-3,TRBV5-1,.,CASSFAGNSGNTIYF
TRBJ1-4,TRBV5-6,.,CASSRGGGWPKLFF
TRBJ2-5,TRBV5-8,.,CASGRGRAEETQYF
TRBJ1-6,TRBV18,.,CASSPPLGLSPLHF
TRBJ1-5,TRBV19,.,CASSIWQGDQPQHF
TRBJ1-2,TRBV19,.,CASSIKGGTYGYTF
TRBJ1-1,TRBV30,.,CAWSRGPQVEAFF
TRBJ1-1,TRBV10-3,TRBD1,CAIVSGQGRGNTEAFF
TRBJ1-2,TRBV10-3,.,CAISETGLTNYGYTF
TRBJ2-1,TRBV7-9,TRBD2,CASSLLAGGYNEQFF
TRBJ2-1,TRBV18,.,CASSRSAGTYNEQFF
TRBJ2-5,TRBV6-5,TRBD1,CASTPGQIRGETQYF
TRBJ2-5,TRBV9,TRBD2,CASSVGLAGRETQYF
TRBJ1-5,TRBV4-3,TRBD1,CASSQADRDHQPQHF
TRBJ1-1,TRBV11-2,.,CASSLVGSTEAFF
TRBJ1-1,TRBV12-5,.,CASGLLSTANTEAFF